This T cell receptor beta chain is from a study of beta chain features in type 1 diabetes. Broader study findings: For patients, the naive, central memory and Treg TCRB repertoires appeared more alike than for healthy donors. Although PCR might favor shorter templates, it would do so equally in patients and controls.

The authors reverse transcribed all of the isolated RNA, so sequencing captured expressed TCRB transcripts. Here immunoSEQ multiplex PCR was the method, and the copy in TCRdb shows in-frame clones only, minus some. The sample holds 120,000 to 150,000 clones, approximately 9.8% seen once. V gave up 4 bases and J gave up 3 bases; unmatched junction bases: 12. This CDR3 region has 17 residues. Germline V gives CDR1 KGHSH, CDR2 LQKENI. This clone was observed a few times. Its antigen is undetermined. Purities over 95% were achieved in all sorted populations. The J gene is TRBJ2-5, the V gene TRBV18; TRBD2 matches at 9 bases. The TCR sequence derives from a woman in her thirties or forties in good health. The sample comprised central memory CD4+ T cells from blood. In DNA form, the CDR3 reads TGTGCCAGCTCACAACTGACTAGCGGAGCCCTTAAAGAGACCCAGTACTTC. Encoded protein: CASSQLTSGALKETQYF.